These 3 T cell receptor beta chains were sequenced from one sample in a study of blood T cell repertoires in COVID-19. Method: immunoSEQ multiplex PCR; TCRdb's copy keeps in-frame clones and lacks some. The data show roughly 150,000 clones, with 85% to 90% seen just once and 13% held by the top ten. The sequenced sample was peripheral blood. These receptors all come from a man aged 18 to 30 with COVID-19, enrolled during active disease.

The chain employs TRBV4-3 and TRBJ2-3, with TRBD2 identical over 9 bases. The junction had 6 bases not matched to a gene; V was cut back by 0 bases and J by 5 bases. Germline values: CDR1 LGHNA, CDR2 YSLEER. This CDR3 contains 16 residues. As DNA, the CDR3 is TGCGCCAGCAGCCAAGATGGGCGGGAGGGCCGAGATACGCAGTATTTT. Encoded protein: CASSQDGREGRDTQYF.

The V call is TRBV3-1 (or the pseudogene TRBV3-2), the J call TRBJ2-1; TRBD1 agrees at 7 bases. Germline V gene lookup returns CDR1 LGHDT and CDR2 YNNKEL (reference sequence). This CDR3 region has 14 residues. V lost 3 bases, J lost 3 bases, and 2 bases stayed unmatched. CDR3 sequence: CASSQGTDYNEQFF. CDR3 in DNA: TGTGCCAGCAGCCAGGGGACAGACTACAATGAGCAGTTCTTC.

The chain carries TRBV4-2 and TRBJ2-3, with 12 bases matching TRBD2. This CDR3 spans 16 amino acids. With 4 bases clipped from V and 2 bases from J, the junction kept 4 bases outside the gene matches. Per germline, CDR1 LGHNA and CDR2 YNFKEQ. The CDR3 DNA reads as TGTGCCAGCAGCCTAAGACTAGCGGGAGTCACAGATACGCAGTATTTT. This gives the protein CASSLRLAGVTDTQYF.